The sequence of this T cell receptor (beta chain) was determined in a study of blood T cell repertoires in COVID-19. Study-wide background: Some COVID-19 samples were acute and others convalescent; all came from the United States, Italy and Spain. Nucleic acid was either cDNA or gDNA, and it came from T cells, B-cell-depleted T cells, or PBMCs.

Per the original data handling: Reference gene primer amplification yielded estimated nucleated cell counts. Method: immunoSEQ multiplex PCR; TCRdb's copy keeps in-frame clones and lacks some. The D gene and trimming were derived from the DNA, and the V and J assignments and clone size from that table. The sample shows some 100,000 clones, 85% to 90% of them seen only once. Looked up from germline, CDR1 is MNHNS and CDR2 is SASEGT. This CDR3 is built from 17 residues. The trim removed 4 bases at V and 6 bases at J, leaving 9 bases unmatched. The clonotype was recovered from a woman in her sixties or seventies with acute or convalescent COVID-19. The V call is TRBV6-1, the J call TRBJ2-1, with 13 positions matching TRBD2. Sequencing was done on a sample of peripheral blood. CDR3 sequence: CASSAPGTSGKGNEQFF. The CDR3 DNA reads TGTGCCAGCAGTGCTCCCGGGACTAGCGGGAAGGGCAATGAGCAGTTCTTC.